This note documents a single TCR beta chain sequence. Between the trimmed V and J ends, which lost 6 bases and 2 bases, there was a span of 15 bases. The CDR3 sequence is 14 residues long. The germline V gene has CDR1 SGHRS and CDR2 YFSETQ. This sample is part of a study of CD8 T cells in Susac syndrome. The controls were healthy donors who were matched for age and sex. It was negative isolation that provided the CD8+ and CD4+ T cells, whereas TEMRA cells were enriched by FACS. Random hexamers were used to reverse transcribe an amount of about 0.45 to 1 ug RNA. TCR beta CDR3 was amplified by immunoSEQ covering 54 Vbeta and 13 Jbeta. TCRdb fed the immunoSEQ multiplex PCR reads into MiXCR, producing one record per CDR3 protein. There are roughly 160,000 distinct CDR3 sequences in the sample; 90% to 95% occur only once, and about 0.13% lies in the top ten.

This chain links TRBV5-1 with TRBJ2-7, with a possible D match to TRBD2 (6 bases). Source material: CD4+ T cells from PBMCs. This clonotype originated in a human donor in good health. The CDR3 sequence is CASTPAGSTYEQYF. The CDR3 DNA sequence: TGCGCCAGCACCCCGGCGGGGTCTACCTACGAGCAGTACTTC. Using reference TRBV5-1 and TRBJ2-7 for the parts outside the CDR3, the full variable domain is KAGVTQTPRYLIKTRGQQVTLSCSPISGHRSVSWYQQTPGQGLQFLFEYFSETQRNKGNFPGRFSGRQFSNSRSEMNVSTLELGDSALYLCASTPAGSTYEQYFGPGTRLTVT.